These T cell receptor beta chains were read from a single sample in a study of T-cell memory formation after mild COVID-19. TCRdb reprocessed the 5' RACE reads with MiXCR, giving one entry per CDR3 protein. The sample includes 250,000 to 300,000 distinct CDR3 sequences, 15% to 20% of them seen just once. Sample: PBMCs or a T cell subset sorted from them (not recorded which). These receptors were taken from a man younger than 30 who had mild COVID-19 (a few samples of this study predate the infection). Cell type and time point are not known. Each CDR3 is given with its conserved first and last residue. D genes are given only for firm matches. Clone size is not always given. Where it is, it says once, few, many or a class for expanded clones.

NA	TRBJ2-3	few	TRBV4-1	TGCGCCAGCAGCCAAGATTCGACTAGGGGCACAGATACGCAGTATTTT	CASSQDSTRGTDTQYF
TRBD1	TRBJ2-5	few	TRBV7-6	TGTGCCAGCAGCCGACGGACAGGGTACCGAGAGACCCAGTACTTC	CASSRRTGYRETQYF
NA	TRBJ1-5	NA	TRBV7-8	TGTGCCAGCAGCCCCAGGGTTGGGTTGCCCCAGCATTTT	CASSPRVGLPQHF
NA	TRBJ2-3	few	TRBV20-1	TGCAGTGCTAGTGCGCCGGGATCAGATACGCAGTATTTT	CSASAPGSDTQYF
TRBD2	TRBJ2-1	NA	TRBV5-1	TGCGCCAGCACCCCCTTAGCGGGGCCCGTCAATGAGCAGTTCTTC	CASTPLAGPVNEQFF
NA	TRBJ1-4	many	TRBV7-9	TGTGCCAGCAGCTTACGGGATGAAAAACTGTTTTTT	CASSLRDEKLFF
TRBD2	TRBJ2-1	NA	TRBV20-1	TGCAGTGCTAGAGATATATCGGGGGGGGCTTACAATGAGCAGTTCTTC	CSARDISGGAYNEQFF
TRBD1	TRBJ1-1	once	TRBV10-3	TGTGCCATCAGTCAGGGGGGCACTGAAGCTTTCTTT	CAISQGGTEAFF
NA	TRBJ2-5	few	TRBV5-1	TGCGCCAGCAGCTCTGGGGCGTCCCAAGAGACCCAGTACTTC	CASSSGASQETQYF
TRBD1	TRBJ1-1	NA	TRBV10-3	TGTGCCATCAGTGCCACGACAGGGATGAACACTGAAGCTTTCTTT	CAISATTGMNTEAFF
NA	TRBJ2-7	NA	TRBV19	TGTGCCAGTAGTATACGCACGGGGGTCTACGAGCAGTACTTC	CASSIRTGVYEQYF
NA	TRBJ1-2	NA	TRBV25-1	TGTGCCAGCAGTGAATATCCCAGTTCGGGTGGCTACACCTTC	CASSEYPSSGGYTF
TRBD2	TRBJ2-2	NA	TRBV6-6	TGTGCCAGCAGTTACTCACTAGCGGGGGCAACCGGGGAGCTGTTTTTT	CASSYSLAGATGELFF
TRBD2	TRBJ2-7	few	TRBV7-9	TGTGCCAGCAGCACGGGACCAGCGGGGAACCGCGAGCAGTACTTC	CASSTGPAGNREQYF
NA	TRBJ2-2	few	TRBV29-1	TGCAGCGTTGATCACGGGGCCGGCGGGGAGCTGTTTTTT	CSVDHGAGGELFF
NA	TRBJ2-3	few	TRBV7-2	TGTGCCAGCAGCTTAGATTACCAAGATACGCAGTATTTT	CASSLDYQDTQYF
TRBD1	TRBJ1-1	many	TRBV6-6	TGTGCCAGCAGTTATCAGGGGGGAGGCACTGAAGCTTTCTTT	CASSYQGGGTEAFF
NA	TRBJ2-2	NA	TRBV4-2	TGTGCCAGCAGCCACTTGGGGCAGGGTAACACCGGGGAGCTGTTTTTT	CASSHLGQGNTGELFF
NA	TRBJ1-3	few	TRBV6-5	TGTGCCAGCAGTTACTCGACCAGCTCTGGAAACACCATATATTTT	CASSYSTSSGNTIYF
TRBD1	TRBJ2-6	few	TRBV27	TGTGCCAGCAAAAAGGGACAGGGGCGTGGGGCCAACGTCCTGACTTTC	CASKKGQGRGANVLTF
NA	TRBJ1-1	NA	TRBV7-9	TGTGCCAGCAGCCTGTCTACTGGGGGGAGCACTGAAGCTTTCTTT	CASSLSTGGSTEAFF
NA	TRBJ2-3	few	TRBV25-1	TGTGCCAGCAGTGAAGTCGGGGGAAGCACAGATACGCAGTATTTT	CASSEVGGSTDTQYF
NA	TRBJ1-4	NA	TRBV4-3	TGCGCCAGCAGCCAAGGTTCAGGGCCACGGGAAAAACTGTTTTTT	CASSQGSGPREKLFF
TRBD2	TRBJ2-2	NA	TRBV7-3	TGTGCCAGCGGGACTAGCGGGGCATACACCGGGGAGCTGTTTTTT	CASGTSGAYTGELFF
NA	TRBJ1-1	NA	TRBV6-2/TRBV6-3	TGTGCCAGCAGACCTAAACAGGACACTGAAGCTTTCTTT	CASRPKQDTEAFF
NA	TRBJ2-3	many	TRBV5-6	TGTGCCAGCAGCTCGGGACCACTCACAGATACGCAGTATTTT	CASSSGPLTDTQYF
NA	TRBJ1-4	NA	TRBV7-9	TGTGCCAGCAGCTTCTACGGGGATATGGGTGAAAAACTGCTTTTT	CASSFYGDMGEKLLF
NA	TRBJ2-2	NA	TRBV4-3	TGCGCCAGCACCGAGTGGTTTGGCGGCCTGGCCACCGGGGAGCTGTTTTTT	CASTEWFGGLATGELFF
TRBD1	TRBJ1-4	few	TRBV4-3	TGCGCCAGCAGCCAATTAGGGGGACAGCCTAATGAAAAACTGTTTTTT	CASSQLGGQPNEKLFF
NA	TRBJ2-7	NA	TRBV29-1	TGCAGCGTTATGGACCTCGGAGGTTCCTACGAGCAGTACTTC	CSVMDLGGSYEQYF
TRBD2	TRBJ2-3	few	TRBV7-3	TGTGCCAGCAGCTTCCTAGCGGGGGGGATAGATACGCAGTATTTT	CASSFLAGGIDTQYF
TRBD1	TRBJ2-7	few	TRBV12-3/TRBV12-4	TGTGCCAGCAGTAAACTGGACAGGTACACCTACGAGCAGTACTTC	CASSKLDRYTYEQYF
NA	TRBJ1-2	few	TRBV28	TGTGCCAGCAGTTCGGAACATTCTGGCTACACCTTC	CASSSEHSGYTF
NA	TRBJ2-3	NA	TRBV12-3/TRBV12-4	TGTGCCAGCAGTTTATGGCGGAGCACAGATACGCAGTATTTT	CASSLWRSTDTQYF
NA	TRBJ1-1	few	TRBV7-2	TGTGCCAGCAGCTTACCGGTGAGAAGGGAAAGGAGGAACACTGAAGCTTTCTTT	CASSLPVRRERRNTEAFF
NA	TRBJ2-2	NA	TRBV7-9	TGTGCCAGCAGCTTAGAACTGGCTTCGGTCGGGGAGCTGTTTTTT	CASSLELASVGELFF
NA	TRBJ2-4	NA	TRBV9	TGTGCCAGCAGCGTAGATGGGCGGAGAAACATTCAGTACTTC	CASSVDGRRNIQYF
NA	TRBJ1-2	NA	TRBV5-5	TGTGCCAGCAACAAACCCGGGACCGCCAACTATGGCTACACCTTC	CASNKPGTANYGYTF
TRBD2	TRBJ2-5	NA	TRBV5-1	TGCGCCAGCAGCCCCACTAGCGGGGGAGACGCGACCCAGTACTTC	CASSPTSGGDATQYF
TRBD1	TRBJ1-1	few	TRBV29-1	TGCAGCGTGGACAGGGGGCTTCGCACTGAAGCTTTCTTT	CSVDRGLRTEAFF
TRBD1	TRBJ2-1	NA	TRBV5-1	TGCGCCAGCAGCTTGGATTGGGACAGAGACAATGAGCAGTTCTTC	CASSLDWDRDNEQFF
TRBD1	TRBJ1-5	once	TRBV12-3/TRBV12-4	TGTGCCAGCTTGGACAGGGAAGGTTATGGCAATCAGCCCCAGCATTTT	CASLDREGYGNQPQHF
NA	TRBJ1-1	NA	TRBV5-1	TGCGCCAGCAGCTTGGGGGCTCAGTACACTGAAGCTTTCTTT	CASSLGAQYTEAFF
NA	TRBJ2-2	NA	TRBV7-2	TGTGCCAGCACCATACAGGGGAACACCGGGGAGCTGTTTTTT	CASTIQGNTGELFF
NA	TRBJ1-2	few	TRBV7-2	TGTGCCAGCACGGACCCTAACTATGGCTACACCTTC	CASTDPNYGYTF
NA	TRBJ1-1	few	TRBV6-2/TRBV6-3	TGTGCCAGCAGGGGACTGACAGCACCGAACACTGAAGCTTTCTTT	CASRGLTAPNTEAFF